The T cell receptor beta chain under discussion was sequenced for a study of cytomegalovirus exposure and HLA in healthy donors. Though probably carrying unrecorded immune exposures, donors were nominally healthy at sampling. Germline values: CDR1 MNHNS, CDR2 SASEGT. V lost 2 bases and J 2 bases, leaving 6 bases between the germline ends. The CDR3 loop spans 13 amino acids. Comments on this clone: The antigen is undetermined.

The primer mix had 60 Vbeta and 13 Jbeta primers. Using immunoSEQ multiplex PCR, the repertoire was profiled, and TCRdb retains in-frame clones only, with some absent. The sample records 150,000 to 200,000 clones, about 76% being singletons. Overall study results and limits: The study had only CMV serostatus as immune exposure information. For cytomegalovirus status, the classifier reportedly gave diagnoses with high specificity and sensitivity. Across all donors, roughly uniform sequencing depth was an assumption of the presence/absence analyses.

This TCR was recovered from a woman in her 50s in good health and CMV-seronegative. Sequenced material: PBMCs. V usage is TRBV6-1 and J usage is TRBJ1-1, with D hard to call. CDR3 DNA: TGTGCCAGCAGTGAAATCGTTAACACTGAAGCTTTCTTT. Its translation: CASSEIVNTEAFF.